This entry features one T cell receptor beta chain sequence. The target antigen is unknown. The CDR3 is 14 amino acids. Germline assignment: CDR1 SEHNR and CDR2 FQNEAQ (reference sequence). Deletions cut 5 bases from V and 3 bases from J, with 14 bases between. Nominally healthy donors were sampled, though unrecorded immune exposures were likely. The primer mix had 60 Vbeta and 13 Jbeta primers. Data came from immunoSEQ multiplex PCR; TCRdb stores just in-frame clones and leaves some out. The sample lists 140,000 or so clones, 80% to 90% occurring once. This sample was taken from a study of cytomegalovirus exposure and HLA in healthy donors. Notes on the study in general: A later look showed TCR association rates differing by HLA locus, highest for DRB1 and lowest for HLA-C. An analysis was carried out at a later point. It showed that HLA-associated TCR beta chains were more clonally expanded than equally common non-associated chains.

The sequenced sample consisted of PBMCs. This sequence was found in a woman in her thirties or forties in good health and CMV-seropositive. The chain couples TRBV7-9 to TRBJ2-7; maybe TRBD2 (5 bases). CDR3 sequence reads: CASSATDGDYEQYF. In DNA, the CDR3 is TGTGCCAGCAGCGCGACGGACGGGGACTACGAGCAGTACTTC. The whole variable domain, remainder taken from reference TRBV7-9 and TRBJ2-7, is DTGVSQNPRHKITKRGQNVTFRCDPISEHNRLYWYRQTLGQGPEFLTYFQNEAQLEKSRLLSDRFSAERPKGSFSTLEIQRTEQGDSAMYLCASSATDGDYEQYFGPGTRLTVT.